This T cell receptor (beta chain) stems from a study of Tregs in tolerant kidney transplant recipients (dated 2019 in TCRdb). Broadly, across the study: The transplants used related donors along with nonmyeloablative bone marrow transplantation, and in the human trials mixed chimerism was transient. The study used TCRbeta sequencing to identify donor-specific regulatory T cells before combined kidney and bone marrow transplantation, then tracked those cells after transplant.

Details on this clone: The antigen it binds to is not known. The CDR3 end is not reached by the read, which stops 3 residues before it; the germline J gene fills it in.

Results the study describes overall, beyond this receptor: Although technical replication error seemed to be minimal, the question of biological reproducibility was not addressed directly. The most biologically relevant and donor-specific TCRbeta repertoire appeared to be identified by expanding Tregs with activated donor B cells. Because only a small number of patients were included, the study had limitations, and the results will need to be validated in larger populations as well as under other immunosuppression protocols. In tolerant patients, the expansion of donor-specific Tregs was greater than global Treg expansion, suggesting that the expansion was antigen-driven rather than nonspecific. For some patients, the PCR primers changed as time went on, which meant samples from those patients could not be compared with one another at the nucleotide level.

For TCRbeta CDR3 sequencing, genomic DNA from the sorted cells was extracted using the QIAGEN DNeasy Blood and Tissue Kit. High-throughput TCRbeta CDR3 sequencing, which included PCR amplification with bias correction and internal controls, was done commercially through immunoSEQ. Concerning the study's data processing: Unique productive TCRbeta sequences were defined by CDR3 nucleotide sequence where primers matched, otherwise by CDR3 amino acid sequence with Vbeta and Jbeta genes. To correct for sorting error, sequences found in more than one sorted population at a frequency ratio of 2:1 or less were discarded, and the remaining shared sequences were assigned to the population with the higher frequency. Donor-reactive sequences were defined as at least 5-fold expanded in CFSE-low cells versus unstimulated cells, with frequency of at least 0.01% in CFSE-low cells. Jensen-Shannon divergence, calculated on the top 100 TCRbeta sequences ranked by frequency, was used to quantify repertoire divergence. For samples with multiple sequencing runs, sorting error was corrected in each run separately before the runs were combined. TCRdb took this table from immuneACCESS and kept in-frame rearrangements with V and J called. Such tables lack part of the clones; where checked against another copy, unresolved V genes explain under half of the gap, and the rest is unexplained. V, J and clone size derive from that table, while D and trimming were established from the DNA sequence. The record for this sample contains some 31,000 clones. The ten biggest clones cover 6.5% to 8% of the sample.

The sample's time point label, in plain terms: blood sample drawn before combined kidney and bone marrow transplant. Thawed PBMCs were FACS-sorted into unstimulated Tregs (CD4+CD25+CD127-), CD4+ non-Tregs (CD4+CD25-), CD4 cells and CD8 cells. The patients were a few recipients of combined kidney and bone marrow transplants from the ITN036ST trial, and samples were available only from these trial subjects. Healthy control blood was processed to PBMCs with a Ficoll density gradient and then cryopreserved, whereas patient PBMCs were collected both before and after transplant. Its CDR3 holds 12 amino acids, cysteine through phenylalanine. The 27 bases shown cover part of the CDR3, and their frame starts at base 1. Relative to germline, V is 0 bases shorter and J is 7 bases shorter, with 6 bases between their ends. Sequences SGHVS (CDR1) and FQNEAQ (CDR2) are obtained from the germline V gene.

The sequenced sample was CD8+ T cells from blood, obtained before the transplant. The TCR comes from a human donor who received a combined kidney and bone marrow transplant. The chain joins TRBV7-8 to TRBJ2-5; no confident D gene assignment can be made. The CDR3 region reads CASSLAPRTQYF. The CDR3 bases that were read are TGTGCCAGCAGCTTAGCCCCCCGGACC.